These T cell receptor beta chains were read from a single sample in a study of regulatory T cells in long-lasting Graves disease. MiXCR, applied by TCRdb to the multiplex PCR reads, yields one record per CDR3 protein. This table holds around 510,000 distinct CDR3 sequences, around 20% found once. Sequenced here: peripheral blood mononuclear cells (PBMCs), sampled when the disease was refractory, from a patient treated with antithyroid drugs. These receptors were obtained from a female donor with Graves disease. Both conserved end residues are trimmed from each CDR3.

12	TRBV6-2/TRBV6-3	TRBJ2-5	ASSYGTQQETQY
12	TRBV6-2/TRBV6-3	TRBJ1-1	ASRQGLANTEAF
12	TRBV20-1	TRBJ2-7	SAEPGQGWYEQY
13	TRBV6-2/TRBV6-3	TRBJ2-1	ASSYRGSSYNEQF
12	TRBV7-9	TRBJ1-5	ASSSTGGVQPQH
11	TRBV7-9	TRBJ1-2	ASSFGEGDGYT
15	TRBV27	TRBJ1-1	ASSSVLSGLVNTEAF
16	TRBV2	TRBJ2-5	ASSDGLAGGPSQETQY
13	TRBV11-2	TRBJ2-7	ASSLSRDTSYEQY
12	TRBV2	TRBJ1-1	ASSGQGVATEAF
11	TRBV12-3/TRBV12-4	TRBJ1-1	ASSFGSYTEAF
12	TRBV28	TRBJ2-1	ASSEGPTYNEQF
14	TRBV18	TRBJ2-5	ASSPLPSPAKETQY
11	TRBV29-1	TRBJ1-4	SVVRSLDEKLF
12	TRBV5-1	TRBJ2-7	ASSFTGPPNEQY
11	TRBV5-1	TRBJ2-7	ASSLVTSYEQY
12	TRBV28	TRBJ1-1	ASSPDSVSSEAF
11	TRBV6-2/TRBV6-3	TRBJ1-3	ASRARTGNTIY
15	TRBV28	TRBJ2-7	ASSTRGGGLRSYEQY
13	TRBV7-9	TRBJ2-7	ASSLVSLQFYEQY
13	TRBV20-1	TRBJ2-7	SATPGTGGSYEQY
11	TRBV7-2	TRBJ2-7	AGSTANSYEQY
14	TRBV2	TRBJ1-2	ASSESLTRDGYGYT
13	TRBV5-1	TRBJ1-1	ASSPMMGANTEAF
10	TRBV3-1	TRBJ1-2	ASSRQGLGYT
11	TRBV27	TRBJ2-7	ASSKRESDEQY
13	TRBV18	TRBJ2-7	ASSPTPGQGYEQY
12	TRBV27	TRBJ2-7	ASSSRRHSYEQY
15	TRBV6-1	TRBJ2-1	ASSDDPGTGKVDEQF